This TCR beta chain came from a study of CD8 T cells in Susac syndrome. V was cut by 5 bases and J by 4 bases, with 11 bases left in between. The CDR3 loop spans 13 amino acids. Germline lookup yields CDR1 SGHVS and CDR2 FNYEAQ. The RNA input was roughly 0.45 to 1 ug, and it was reverse transcribed with random hexamers. TCRdb independently ran MiXCR on the immunoSEQ multiplex PCR reads; one entry per CDR3 protein. The repertoire holds about 130,000 distinct CDR3 sequences, with less than 95% as singletons. In its sample, this clonotype was seen once. This clonotype was sampled from a human donor with multiple sclerosis. Sequencing was carried out using CD4+ T cells from PBMCs. The rearrangement joins TRBV7-6 to TRBJ1-2; D unclear. CDR3 DNA: TGTGCCAGCAGCGGGCAGGCAGCCTATGGCTACACCTTC. Encoded protein: CASSGQAAYGYTF.